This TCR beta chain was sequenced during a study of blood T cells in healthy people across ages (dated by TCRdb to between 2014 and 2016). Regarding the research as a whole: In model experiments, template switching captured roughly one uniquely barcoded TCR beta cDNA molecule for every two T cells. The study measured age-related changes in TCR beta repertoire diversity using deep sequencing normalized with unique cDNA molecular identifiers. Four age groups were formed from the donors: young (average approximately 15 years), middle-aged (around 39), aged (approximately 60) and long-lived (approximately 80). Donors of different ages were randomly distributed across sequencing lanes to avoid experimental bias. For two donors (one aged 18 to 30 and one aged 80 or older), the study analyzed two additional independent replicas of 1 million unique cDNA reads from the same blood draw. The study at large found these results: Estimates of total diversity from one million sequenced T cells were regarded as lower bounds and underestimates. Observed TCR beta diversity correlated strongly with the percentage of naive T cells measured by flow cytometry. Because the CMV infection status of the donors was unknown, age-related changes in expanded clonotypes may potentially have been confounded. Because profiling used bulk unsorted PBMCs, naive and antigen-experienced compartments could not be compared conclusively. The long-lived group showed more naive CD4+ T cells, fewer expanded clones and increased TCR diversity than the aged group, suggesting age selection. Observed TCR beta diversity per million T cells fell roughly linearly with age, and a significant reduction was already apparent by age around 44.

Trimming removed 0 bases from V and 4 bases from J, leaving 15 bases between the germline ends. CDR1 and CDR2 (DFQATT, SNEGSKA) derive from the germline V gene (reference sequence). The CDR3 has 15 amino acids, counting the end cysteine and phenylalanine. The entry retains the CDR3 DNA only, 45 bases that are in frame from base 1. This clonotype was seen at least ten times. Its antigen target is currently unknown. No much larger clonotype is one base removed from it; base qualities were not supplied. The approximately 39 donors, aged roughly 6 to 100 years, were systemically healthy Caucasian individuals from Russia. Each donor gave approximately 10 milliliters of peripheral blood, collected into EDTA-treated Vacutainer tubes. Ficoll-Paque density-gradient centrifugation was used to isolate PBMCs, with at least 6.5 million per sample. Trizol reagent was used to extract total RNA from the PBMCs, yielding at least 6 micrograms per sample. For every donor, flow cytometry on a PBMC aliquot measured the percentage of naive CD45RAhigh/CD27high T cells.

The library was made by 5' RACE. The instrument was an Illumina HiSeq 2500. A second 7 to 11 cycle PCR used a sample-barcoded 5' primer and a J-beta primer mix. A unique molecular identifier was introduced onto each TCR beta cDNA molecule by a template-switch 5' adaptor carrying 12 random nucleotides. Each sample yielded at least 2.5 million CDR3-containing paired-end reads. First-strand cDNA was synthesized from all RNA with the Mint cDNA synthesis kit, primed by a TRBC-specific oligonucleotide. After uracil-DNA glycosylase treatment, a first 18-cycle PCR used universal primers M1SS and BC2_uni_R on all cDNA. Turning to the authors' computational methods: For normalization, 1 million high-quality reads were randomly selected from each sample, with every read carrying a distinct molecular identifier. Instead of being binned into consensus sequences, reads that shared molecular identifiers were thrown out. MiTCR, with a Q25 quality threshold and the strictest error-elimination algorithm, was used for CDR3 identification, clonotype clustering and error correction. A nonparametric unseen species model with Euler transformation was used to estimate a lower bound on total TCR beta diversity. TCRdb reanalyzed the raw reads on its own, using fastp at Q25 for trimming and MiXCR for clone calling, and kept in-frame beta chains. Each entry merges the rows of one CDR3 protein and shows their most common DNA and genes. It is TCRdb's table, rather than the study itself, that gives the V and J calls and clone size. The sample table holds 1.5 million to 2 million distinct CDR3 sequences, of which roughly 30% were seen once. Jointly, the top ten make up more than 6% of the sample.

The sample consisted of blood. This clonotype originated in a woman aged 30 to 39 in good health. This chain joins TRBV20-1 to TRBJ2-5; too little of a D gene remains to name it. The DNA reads TGCAGTGCTAGAGATAGAGTGGGGTCCTCAGAGACCCAGTACTTC. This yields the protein CSARDRVGSSETQYF.